A selection of T cell receptor beta chains follows, all from one sample in a study of cytomegalovirus exposure and HLA in healthy donors. Using immunoSEQ multiplex PCR, the repertoire was profiled, and TCRdb retains in-frame clones only, with some absent. The data contain 200,000 or so clones, about 81% of them singletons. Specimen: PBMCs. The receptors were gathered from a woman in her forties or fifties in good health and CMV-seropositive. The CDR3 runs from the conserved cysteine through the conserved F or W. A D gene is named only where the DNA matches it firmly. Clone size appears in some rows only: once, few, many, or a class for an expanded clone.

abundance	v_gene	d_gene	j_gene	CDR3nt	CDR3aa
.	TRBV5-6	.	TRBJ1-1	TGTGCCAGCAGCTTAACGACAGCCAAGCAAGAAGCTTTCTTT	CASSLTTAKQEAFF
once	TRBV6-5	.	TRBJ2-1	TGTGCCAGCAGTTTATATAGCTCCTACAATGAGCAGTTCTTC	CASSLYSSYNEQFF
.	TRBV2	TRBD2	TRBJ2-7	TGTGCCAGCAGATTCGGACTAGCGGGAGGGTCTGGGGAGCAGTACTTC	CASRFGLAGGSGEQYF
.	TRBV5-1	TRBD1	TRBJ1-2	TGCGCCAGCAGCCCGGGTACTCTACCACCCCCGGTTGGACAGGGAGAGGGCTACACCTTC	CASSPGTLPPPVGQGEGYTF
.	TRBV11-2	TRBD1	TRBJ2-1	TGTGCCAGCAGCTTAGATCTCGCACAGGGGACTGAGCAGTTCTTC	CASSLDLAQGTEQFF
once	TRBV18	.	TRBJ1-5	TGTGCCAGCTCACCGGGCTCATCGGATCAGCCCCAGCATTTT	CASSPGSSDQPQHF
few	TRBV6-5	TRBD1	TRBJ1-2	TGTGCCAGCAGCCCGCAGACAGGGGCCATCTATGGCTACACCTTC	CASSPQTGAIYGYTF
.	TRBV5-1	TRBD2	TRBJ2-7	TGCGCCAGCAGCTTGAGACTAGCGGGAGATTTTTCCTACGAGCAGTACTTC	CASSLRLAGDFSYEQYF
.	TRBV30	.	TRBJ1-6	TGTGCCTGGAGTGCCGCCGGGGTGAATTCACCCCTCCACTTT	CAWSAAGVNSPLHF
few	TRBV5-4	TRBD2	TRBJ2-1	TGTGCCAGCAGTTCCGGGACTACCAACCAATACAATGAGCAGTTCTTC	CASSSGTTNQYNEQFF
.	TRBV7-8	TRBD2	TRBJ2-7	TGTGCCAGCAGCCCAAGGGGACTAGCGGGAGGGCCCCCCTACGAGCAGTACTTC	CASSPRGLAGGPPYEQYF
.	TRBV7-8	.	TRBJ1-5	TGTGCCATCAGCTTAACGAGGATAAGAAATCAGCCCCAGCATTTT	CAISLTRIRNQPQHF
few	TRBV30	.	TRBJ2-7	TGTGCCTGGACTTCTTCCTACGAGCAGTACTTC	CAWTSSYEQYF
.	TRBV7-9	.	TRBJ1-4	TGTTCCAGCAGTCTCGGATCAGGTAATGAAAAACTGTTTTTT	CSSSLGSGNEKLFF
.	TRBV29-1	.	TRBJ2-7	TGCAGCGCTAACCTGGGGGGGGGCCGTGTCGGCGAGCAGTACTTC	CSANLGGGRVGEQYF
.	TRBV5-6	.	TRBJ1-1	TGTGCCAGCAGCCCAAGGTGGAGCGTGAACACTGAAGCTTTCTTT	CASSPRWSVNTEAFF
.	TRBV5-1	TRBD1	TRBJ1-1	TGCGCCAGCAGCTTGGCCGGGACAGGGGGCACTGAAGCTTTCTTT	CASSLAGTGGTEAFF
once	TRBV7-2	TRBD1	TRBJ2-7	TGTGCCAGCAGCTTAGGTTTACAGGGGCCCGCCTACGAGCAGTACTTC	CASSLGLQGPAYEQYF
.	TRBV28	TRBD1	TRBJ1-5	TGTGCCAGTCACATGGGGACAGGGGATGGCAATCAGCCCCAGCATTTT	CASHMGTGDGNQPQHF
.	TRBV28	.	TRBJ1-1	TGTGCCAGCAGCCTGAACACACCACCGAGGGAAGCTTTCTTT	CASSLNTPPREAFF
.	TRBV21-1	.	TRBJ2-7	TGTGCCAGCAGCTCCTTACAGGGGCCCTACTCCTACGAGCAGTACTTC	CASSSLQGPYSYEQYF
.	TRBV10-3	.	TRBJ2-5	TGTGCCATCAGTGAGTCAAGGTCTACAGGAGAGACCCAGTACTTC	CAISESRSTGETQYF
.	TRBV4-1	TRBD1	TRBJ1-4	TGCGCCAGCAGCCAAGGACAGGGATGGGAAAAACTGTTTTTT	CASSQGQGWEKLFF